Presented here are 21 T cell receptor beta chains from one specimen sequenced in a study of cytomegalovirus exposure and HLA in healthy donors. Assay used: immunoSEQ multiplex PCR; TCRdb lists only in-frame clones, some missing. The table includes about 400,000 clones, 86% detected once. Sequenced sample: PBMCs. The receptor set was obtained from a young woman in good health and CMV-seronegative.

V and J are TRBV6-5 and TRBJ1-4; D remains unclear. Germline lookup yields CDR1 MNHEY and CDR2 SVGAGI. Trimming left V 4 bases short and J 8 bases short, with 17 bases between. This CDR3 comprises 15 residues. DNA of the CDR3: TGTGCCAGCAGTTCCGCCGCGGCAGCCGAGGAAAAACTGTTTTTT. Protein sequence: CASSSAAAAEEKLFF.

This chain uses TRBV5-1 with TRBJ2-2, with 9 bases identical to TRBD1. Germline V gives CDR1 SGHRS, CDR2 YFSETQ. CDR3 length: 14 amino acids. V shed 9 bases and J 1 base; nucleotides not matched to a gene: 4. CDR3 bases: TGCGCCAACACAGGGGGCAAGAACACCGGGGAGCTGTTTTTT. Protein sequence: CANTGGKNTGELFF.

The genes are TRBV28 and TRBJ2-2, with D possibly being TRBD2 (5 bases). CDR1 MDHEN and CDR2 SYDVKM come from the germline V gene. This CDR3 spans 15 amino acids. The V end was cut by 3 bases, the J end by 6 bases, with 14 bases between. Here the CDR3 reads CASSFGGSRAGELFF. For the CDR3, the DNA is TGTGCCAGCAGTTTTGGTGGGAGCCGGGCCGGGGAGCTGTTTTTT.

The chain combines TRBV6-5 with TRBJ2-7; 9 bases line up with TRBD1. Germline CDR1 reads MNHEY; CDR2 reads SVGAGI. The CDR3 has 15 residues. With 6 bases clipped from V and 4 bases from J, the junction kept 10 bases outside the gene matches. CDR3 sequence (DNA): TGTGCCAGCAGGACCCCGGGACAGGGAAATTACGAGCAGTACTTC. It specifies CASRTPGQGNYEQYF.

The V call is TRBV19, the J call TRBJ2-3; possible D gene TRBD1, 6 bases. Per the germline V gene, CDR1 is LNHDA and CDR2 is SQIVND (reference sequence). The CDR3 totals 16 residues. Trimming cost V 3 bases and J 2 bases, with 15 bases left between them. In DNA form, the CDR3 reads TGTGCCAGTAGTATCGATTTCAGGGGTTACACAGATACGCAGTATTTT. This gives the protein CASSIDFRGYTDTQYF.

The V call is TRBV9, the J call TRBJ2-7, with a weak D call TRBD1 (7 bases). CDR3 length equals 13 residues. Trimming cost V 4 bases and J 7 bases, with 15 bases left between them. CDR1 and CDR2 from the germline V gene are SGDLS and YYNGEE. CDR3 amino acids: CASSLGGAGEQYF. As DNA, the CDR3 is TGTGCCAGCAGCTTAGGGGGCGCGGGGGAGCAGTACTTC.

The V call is TRBV5-1, the J call TRBJ1-4, with D maybe TRBD1 (6 bases). Between the trimmed V and J ends, which lost 0 bases and 7 bases, there was a span of 10 bases. The germline gives CDR1 SGHRS, CDR2 YFSETQ. The CDR3 runs to 14 residues. This chain's CDR3 is CASSLGTETEKLFF. CDR3 nucleotide sequence: TGCGCCAGCAGCTTGGGGACAGAAACTGAAAAACTGTTTTTT. The whole variable domain, filled in from reference TRBV5-1 and TRBJ1-4, reads KAGVTQTPRYLIKTRGQQVTLSCSPISGHRSVSWYQQTPGQGLQFLFEYFSETQRNKGNFPGRFSGRQFSNSRSEMNVSTLELGDSALYLCASSLGTETEKLFFGSGTQLSVL.

The genes are TRBV29-1 and TRBJ2-2, with D maybe TRBD2 (6 bases). Germline V CDR1 and CDR2: SQVTM, ANQGSEA. Trimming stripped 6 bases from V and 4 bases from J, with 12 bases between. The CDR3 loop spans 13 amino acids. The CDR3 bases are TGCAGCGTGGGTCCCGGGGGCACCGGGGAGCTGTTTTTT. It specifies CSVGPGGTGELFF.

V gene TRBV30 combines with J gene TRBJ2-3; 11 positions match TRBD2. J gave up 4 bases and V 2 bases, and 11 bases lay outside the gene matches. In germline, CDR1 is GTSNPN, CDR2 SVGIG (reference sequence). The CDR3 length is 17 residues. CDR3 in DNA: TGTGCCTGGAGTTTCGCAACTAGCGGGGGAGGGGCAGATACGCAGTATTTT. This gives the protein CAWSFATSGGGADTQYF. The full variable domain, with the rest looked up from reference TRBV30 and TRBJ2-3, is SQTIHQWPATLVQPVGSPLSLECTVEGTSNPNLYWYRQAAGRGLQLLFYSVGIGQISSEVPQNLSASRPQDRQFILSSKKLLLSDSGFYLCAWSFATSGGGADTQYFGPGTRLTVL.

This chain uses TRBV27 with TRBJ2-6; TRBD2 might be the D (6 bases). The CDR3 spans 19 residues. The germline V gene has CDR1 MNHEY and CDR2 SMNVEV (reference sequence). Trimming took 6 bases from V and 0 from J, leaving 21 bases between them. The chain's CDR3 is CASSQPTYGGNSGANVLTF. CDR3 DNA sequence: TGTGCCAGCAGCCAACCCACTTACGGGGGAAACTCTGGGGCCAACGTCCTGACTTTC.

This clone has a handful of counts. The chain has TRBV19 and TRBJ2-7; D remains unclear. V gave up 3 bases and J gave up 4 bases, with 13 bases separating them. The CDR3 is 14 residues long. The germline CDR1 and CDR2 sequences are LNHDA and SQIVND (reference sequence). The CDR3 DNA reads TGTGCCAGTAGTATGAGATTGTTCGTTTACGAGCAGTACTTC. Protein product: CASSMRLFVYEQYF.

This chain links TRBV27 with TRBJ2-1, with TRBD2 identical over 13 bases. The germline V gene encodes CDR1 MNHEY and CDR2 SMNVEV (reference sequence). With V trimmed by 4 bases and J by 2 bases, 2 bases remained unmatched. The CDR3 contains 16 residues. CDR3 sequence: CASSWTSGSPYNEQFF. The CDR3 DNA sequence: TGTGCCAGCAGTTGGACTAGCGGGAGCCCCTACAATGAGCAGTTCTTC.

The chain recombines TRBV15 with TRBJ1-2, with D uncertain. Between the trimmed V and J ends, which lost 0 bases and 8 bases, there was a span of 16 bases. The germline V gene has CDR1 LNHNV and CDR2 YYDKDF (reference sequence). This CDR3 has 15 residues. The CDR3 loop is CATSRDLDTPRGYTF. In nucleotides, the CDR3 is TGTGCCACCAGCAGAGATCTCGACACTCCCCGAGGCTACACCTTC.

This chain uses TRBV4-2 with TRBJ1-1; D is undetermined. With 0 bases removed from V and 0 bases from J, the gap between germline ends came to 8 bases. CDR1 LGHNA and CDR2 YNFKEQ come from the germline V gene. CDR3 length: 15 amino acids. CDR3 bases: TGTGCCAGCAGCCAAGATGGAGGGCTGAACACTGAAGCTTTCTTT. The encoded protein is CASSQDGGLNTEAFF.

There are a few counts of this clone. The genes are TRBV18 and TRBJ1-2, with 7 bases fitting TRBD1. With 4 bases clipped from V and 2 bases from J, the junction kept 7 bases outside the gene matches. The CDR3 spans 15 residues. CDR1 is KGHSH and CDR2 is LQKENI in the germline V gene. Here the CDR3 DNA reads TGTGCCAGCTCACTGAACCGGGACAGCAACTATGGCTACACCTTC. It codes for CASSLNRDSNYGYTF.

The chain combines TRBV10-3 with TRBJ1-3; D gene unclear. With 3 bases removed from V and 0 bases from J, the gap between germline ends came to 6 bases. The CDR3 totals 14 residues. Germline V gene data show CDR1 as ENHRY and CDR2 as SYGVKD. The CDR3 reads CAISEQYSGNTIYF. For the CDR3, the DNA is TGTGCCATCAGTGAACAGTACTCTGGAAACACCATATATTTT.

The chain uses TRBV9 and TRBJ1-4, with 9 bases that match TRBD1. The junction had 9 bases not matched to a gene; V was cut back by 4 bases and J by 8 bases. Per the germline V gene, CDR1 is SGDLS and CDR2 is YYNGEE. The CDR3 totals 15 residues. The CDR3 sequence is CASSPRDRVGEKLFF. In DNA form, the CDR3 reads TGTGCCAGCAGCCCACGGGACAGGGTGGGCGAAAAACTGTTTTTT.

As for this clone: Mismatch with germline at one junction end may stem from a read error. The CDR3 bases are TGTGCCAGCAGTTTGGGGGGGCCCATCGACTTT. This codes for CASSLGGPIDF. The chain employs TRBV27 and TRBJ1-1, with D perhaps matching TRBD1 (6 bases). The CDR3 spans 11 residues. The germline V gene has CDR1 MNHEY and CDR2 SMNVEV (reference sequence).

DNA of the CDR3: TGTGCCAGCAGTGAATGGGGGGGGTACCGTGAAAAACTGTTTTTT. Translated, it gives CASSEWGGYREKLFF. V gene TRBV2 combines with J gene TRBJ1-4; a possible D gene is TRBD1 (5 bases). Looked up from germline, CDR1 is SNHLY and CDR2 is FYNNEI. The CDR3 has 15 residues. V was clipped by 2 bases and J by 7 bases, with 14 bases between them. The variable domain in full, with the rest retrieved from reference TRBV2 and TRBJ1-4, is EPEVTQTPSHQVTQMGQEVILRCVPISNHLYFYWYRQILGQKVEFLVSFYNNEISEKSEIFDDQFSVERPDGSNFTLKIRSTKLEDSAMYFCASSEWGGYREKLFFGSGTQLSVL.

J is TRBJ1-4 and V is TRBV5-1; 7 bases match TRBD1. V was pared by 1 base and J by 4 bases, with 7 bases of the junction left unmatched. Germline values: CDR1 SGHRS, CDR2 YFSETQ. The CDR3 sequence is 16 residues long. The CDR3 here is CASSLMTGRDNEKLFF. The CDR3 DNA reads TGCGCCAGCAGCTTGATGACAGGGCGAGATAATGAAAAACTGTTTTTT.

This chain links TRBV6-5 with TRBJ2-1; 7 nucleotides match TRBD2. CDR1 is MNHEY, CDR2 SVGAGI, per germline. The ends lost 3 bases at V and 15 bases at J; junction bases unmatched: 11. There are 13 residues in the CDR3. As DNA, the CDR3 is TGTGCCAGCAGTTATACCTCCGCGGGGGAGTTGTTCTTC. This gives the protein CASSYTSAGELFF.